This T cell receptor beta chain was sequenced for a study of shared clonotypes between healthy human individuals. Study background: There were three CD4 naive, three CD4 memory, two CD8 naive and one CD8 memory plates per donor. General study results and limits: In contrast to clonotypes shared by all four donors, non-shared clonotypes had lower generation probabilities. Donor scarcity curtailed the genetic and exposure-history diversity represented herein.

The repertoire was sequenced with immunoSEQ multiplex PCR; TCRdb's copy has only in-frame clones and lacks some. The sample includes hundreds of thousands of clones, about two thirds of them seen just once. The length of the CDR3 is 14 residues. Germline CDR1 reads SGHAT; CDR2 reads FQNNGV. Trimming took 3 bases from V and 8 from J; bases not matched to a gene: 8. This clone was seen just once. What it recognizes is unknown. The chain uses TRBV11-2 and TRBJ1-2; 8 nucleotides line up with TRBD1. What was sequenced was memory CD4+ T cells sorted from blood. Subset described: CD45RA-negative fraction. The TCR was taken from a woman between 25 and 40 years old in good health. Here the CDR3 reads CASSLGQDSYGYTF. DNA of the CDR3: TGTGCCAGCAGCTTGGGACAGGATTCTTACGGCTACACCTTC. The entire variable domain, with the rest obtained from reference TRBV11-2 and TRBJ1-2, is as follows: EAGVAQSPRYKIIEKRQSVAFWCNPISGHATLYWYQQILGQGPKLLIQFQNNGVVDDSQLPKDRFSAERLKGVDSTLKIQPAKLEDSAVYLCASSLGQDSYGYTFGSGTRLTVV.